The rows below give T cell receptor beta chains drawn from one sample of a study of blood T cell repertoires in COVID-19. TCRdb's table, derived via immunoSEQ multiplex PCR, lists solely in-frame clones and lacks some. The top ten hold roughly 16% of the sample, which has fewer than 120,000 clones, about three quarters seen once. The sample comprised peripheral blood. These receptors were obtained from a woman older than 75 with active or convalescent COVID-19. The CDR3 runs from the conserved cysteine through the conserved F or W. D genes are given only for firm matches. Clone size, where shown, is once, few, many, or a class for clones that have expanded.

V	D	size	J	CDR3	DNA
TRBV13	-	-	TRBJ1-1	CASSLARRVFMNTEAFF	TGTGCCAGCAGCTTAGCCAGGAGGGTGTTTATGAACACTGAAGCTTTCTTT
TRBV18	TRBD1	-	TRBJ1-4	CASSPGGQGFSEKLFF	TGTGCCAGCTCACCAGGTGGACAGGGGTTTTCTGAAAAACTGTTTTTT
TRBV12-3/TRBV12-4	-	-	TRBJ1-5	CASSLRERQPQHF	TGTGCCAGCAGTTTAAGGGAGAGGCAGCCCCAGCATTTT
TRBV5-4	-	-	TRBJ2-3	CASSTGGLRRDTQYF	TGTGCCAGCAGCACAGGGGGACTACGACGGGATACGCAGTATTTT
TRBV19	-	-	TRBJ2-1	CASSIYMPQGSYNEQFF	TGTGCCAGTAGTATTTATATGCCGCAGGGTTCCTACAATGAGCAGTTCTTC
TRBV18	-	-	TRBJ2-7	CASSPNGGGSYEQYF	TGTGCCAGCTCACCAAATGGCGGAGGGAGCTACGAGCAGTACTTC
TRBV4-1	TRBD1	-	TRBJ1-6	CASSQTGTGAYSPLHF	TGCGCCAGCAGCCAAACCGGGACAGGGGCCTATTCACCCCTCCACTTT
TRBV28	-	-	TRBJ1-1	CASSPHYTEAFF	TGTGCCAGCAGCCCCCACTACACTGAAGCTTTCTTT
TRBV27	-	-	TRBJ1-1	CASTSRGNTEAFF	TGTGCCAGCACTTCCCGGGGGAACACTGAAGCTTTCTTT
TRBV15	TRBD2	-	TRBJ2-1	CATSTWGGRTVQFF	TGTGCCACCAGCACGTGGGGGGGGAGGACCGTTCAGTTCTTC
TRBV15	TRBD2	once	TRBJ2-1	CATSRDRASGYNEQFF	TGTGCCACCAGCAGAGATAGGGCTAGCGGCTACAATGAGCAGTTCTTC
TRBV27	-	once	TRBJ1-2	CASRAGGGYGYTF	TGTGCCAGCAGAGCTGGGGGGGGCTATGGCTACACCTTC
TRBV28	TRBD2	-	TRBJ2-2	CASSASGSYQRELFF	TGTGCCAGCAGCGCGAGCGGGAGTTATCAGCGGGAGCTGTTTTTT
TRBV7-2	-	-	TRBJ2-2	CASRRGGLNTGELFF	TGTGCCAGCAGGCGCGGGGGCCTGAACACCGGGGAGCTGTTTTTT
TRBV18	-	-	TRBJ2-3	CASSPDYTSTDTQYF	TGTGCCAGCTCACCAGACTATACCAGCACAGATACGCAGTATTTT
TRBV11-3	-	-	TRBJ2-1	CASSSLGSSYNEQFF	TGTGCCAGCAGCTCGCTGGGGAGCTCCTACAATGAGCAGTTCTTC
TRBV6-5	TRBD2	-	TRBJ2-2	CASHPGGNTGELFF	TGTGCCAGCCATCCGGGGGGGAACACCGGGGAGCTGTTTTTT
TRBV10-3	TRBD1	-	TRBJ2-5	CAISDVGQGKETQYF	TGTGCCATCAGTGACGTAGGACAGGGAAAAGAGACCCAGTACTTC
TRBV11-2	-	-	TRBJ2-2	CASSLGVGVQANTGELFF	TGTGCCAGCAGCTTGGGTGTCGGGGTGCAAGCGAACACCGGGGAGCTGTTTTTT
TRBV11-2	TRBD1	-	TRBJ1-1	CASSADRGPTEAFF	TGTGCCAGCAGCGCTGACAGGGGCCCCACTGAAGCTTTCTTT
TRBV5-1	TRBD2	-	TRBJ2-5	CASSRTSDSRETQYF	TGCGCCAGCAGTAGGACTAGCGACTCGAGGGAGACCCAGTACTTC
TRBV5-5	TRBD1	-	TRBJ2-7	CASSLEGAGDYHEQYF	TGTGCCAGCAGCTTGGAGGGGGCAGGGGATTACCACGAGCAGTACTTC
TRBV15	TRBD2	-	TRBJ2-1	CATSRAGLAAYNEQFF	TGTGCCACCAGCAGAGCAGGCCTAGCGGCCTACAATGAGCAGTTCTTC
TRBV13	-	-	TRBJ1-3	CASSPGGGLSWGNTIYF	TGTGCCAGCAGCCCGGGAGGTGGTCTCTCGTGGGGAAACACCATATATTTT
TRBV20-1	TRBD1	-	TRBJ1-2	CSASRPQGANYGYTF	TGCAGTGCTAGTCGTCCGCAGGGGGCTAACTATGGCTACACCTTC
TRBV3-1/TRBV3-2	TRBD2	-	TRBJ2-5	CASSPTSGRAGQETQYF	TGTGCCAGCAGCCCCACGAGCGGGAGGGCCGGCCAAGAGACCCAGTACTTC
TRBV11-2	-	-	TRBJ1-1	CASSLIIGFEAFF	TGTGCCAGCAGCTTAATTATCGGGTTCGAAGCTTTCTTT
TRBV9	TRBD1	-	TRBJ1-2	CASSASEQGRYGYTF	TGTGCCAGCAGCGCATCCGAACAGGGGCGCTATGGCTACACCTTC
TRBV7-3	TRBD2	-	TRBJ2-1	CASSPSGRQNEQFF	TGTGCCAGCAGCCCTAGCGGGAGGCAGAATGAGCAGTTCTTC
TRBV11-1	TRBD1	-	TRBJ1-4	CASSNDRGAEKLFF	TGTGCCAGCAGCAACGACAGGGGGGCTGAAAAACTGTTTTTT
TRBV5-1	TRBD1	-	TRBJ2-7	CASSLSTGAISYEQYF	TGCGCCAGCAGCTTGTCGACAGGGGCGATCTCCTACGAGCAGTACTTC